What follows are 27 T cell receptor beta chains derived from one specimen sequenced in a study of blood T cell repertoires in COVID-19. This table comes from immunoSEQ multiplex PCR, and its TCRdb copy is limited to in-frame clones, with some not included. The table records over 45,000 clones, roughly 85% of them present only once. The sample was peripheral blood. The receptors were gathered from a human donor in a cohort sampled during active COVID-19.

V is TRBV14 and J is TRBJ2-3; 7 nucleotides align to TRBD1. V shed 1 base, J shed 3 bases, and the junction held 10 bases outside the gene matches. The germline gives CDR1 SGHDN, CDR2 FVKESK. The CDR3 consists of 17 residues. The CDR3 nucleotides read TGTGCCAGCAGCCAAGGCTGGAGACAGGGCCGTACAGATACGCAGTATTTT. Translation: CASSQGWRQGRTDTQYF. The variable domain in full, completed from reference TRBV14 and TRBJ2-3, reads EAGVTQFPSHSVIEKGQTVTLRCDPISGHDNLYWYRRVMGKEIKFLLHFVKESKQDESGMPNNRFLAERTGGTYSTLKVQPAELEDSGVYFCASSQGWRQGRTDTQYFGPGTRLTVL.

The chain joins TRBV6-5 to TRBJ1-1; D possibly corresponds to TRBD1 (6 bases). The CDR3 is 15 amino acids. Germline loops: CDR1 MNHEY, CDR2 SVGAGI. Trimming pared 4 bases from V and 3 bases from J, leaving 15 bases between. This CDR3 is CASSSRLSGDTEAFF. The DNA for the CDR3 is TGTGCCAGCAGTTCCCGACTCTCAGGGGACACTGAAGCTTTCTTT.

DNA for the CDR3: TGTGCCAGCAGTTACACCCTGGCTAACACTGAAGCTTTCTTT. It is translated as CASSYTLANTEAFF. The chain employs TRBV6-2 or TRBV6-3 and TRBJ1-1; no clear D gene. The CDR3 has 14 residues. Trimming shortened V by 2 bases and J by 2 bases, and 9 bases separated the two germline ends. The germline gives CDR1 MNHEY, CDR2 SVGEGT.

This chain uses TRBV6-5 with TRBJ1-1; D is undetermined. Trimming took 7 bases from V and 1 from J, leaving 10 bases between them. CDR1 and CDR2 (germline): MNHEY, SVGAGI. This CDR3 has 13 residues. The CDR3 sequence: CASMRVGNTEAFF. For the CDR3, the DNA is TGTGCCAGCATGAGGGTGGGGAACACTGAAGCTTTCTTT.

This clone was seen only a few times. This chain uses TRBV30 with TRBJ1-1, with D perhaps matching TRBD1 (6 bases). There are 15 residues in the CDR3. The V end lost 3 bases, the J end lost 6 bases, and 20 bases lay between the germline ends. Germline CDR1 is GTSNPN and CDR2 is SVGIG (reference sequence). CDR3 nucleotides: TGTGCCTGGAGCAGGGGATACTTGAGTGGCGCTGAAGCTTTCTTT. Encoded protein: CAWSRGYLSGAEAFF.

The rearrangement links TRBV5-1 to TRBJ2-6; maybe TRBD1 (6 bases). CDR1 is SGHRS, CDR2 YFSETQ, per germline. Trimming removed 0 bases at V and 0 bases at J, with 10 bases between. The CDR3 is 17 residues long. The CDR3 DNA reads TGCGCCAGCAGCTTGGGTGGACAGTACTCTGGGGCCAACGTCCTGACTTTC. Its protein is CASSLGGQYSGANVLTF.

This clone was seen a single time. The same CDR3 can be traced to other DNA sequences in this sample. The chain recombines TRBV4-1 with TRBJ1-5; TRBD1 matches 10 bases. Germline CDR1 MGHRA, CDR2 YSYEKL. The CDR3 has 15 amino acids. The V and J ends lost 1 base and 6 bases, in that order; junction bases with no gene match: 3. CDR3 sequence (DNA): TGCGCCAGCAGCCAAGGACAGGGGGCATTTCAGCCCCAGCATTTT. It translates to CASSQGQGAFQPQHF.

The chain is built from TRBV6-5 and TRBJ1-3; D uncertain. V gave up 8 bases and J gave up 2 bases, with 16 bases separating them. CDR3 length: 15 amino acids. Germline V lookup: CDR1 MNHEY, CDR2 SVGAGI. The CDR3 is CASGTSRTAGNTIYF. The CDR3 nucleotides read TGTGCCAGCGGAACTTCCAGGACTGCTGGAAACACCATATATTTT.

The chain is built from TRBV5-1 and TRBJ2-7; weak D call: TRBD1 (6 bases). The CDR3 has 13 residues. CDR1 and CDR2 from the germline V gene are SGHRS and YFSETQ. V shed 4 bases and J shed 6 bases, with 14 bases lying between them. CDR3 protein: CASSLGPQGEQYF. The CDR3 DNA follows: TGCGCCAGCAGCCTGGGGCCACAGGGCGAGCAGTACTTC.

This clone has more than one count but fewer than ten. The chain employs TRBV28 and TRBJ1-6; TRBD1 aligns across 7 bases. CDR3 size: 13 residues. Germline lookup yields CDR1 MDHEN and CDR2 SYDVKM. J lost 10 bases, V lost 7 bases, and 7 bases had no gene match. CDR3 sequence: CASTTGVGSPLHF. For the CDR3, the DNA is TGTGCCAGCACAACAGGGGTTGGGTCACCCCTCCACTTT.

The rearrangement joins TRBV6-5 to TRBJ1-1, with D possibly being TRBD1 (6 bases). CDR3 length: 16 residues. The germline V gene has CDR1 MNHEY and CDR2 SVGAGI. V was trimmed by 4 bases and J by 3 bases, leaving 18 bases between them. The DNA of the CDR3 is TGTGCCAGCAGTTCGCCAGGGGCCCCAGGGGACACTGAAGCTTTCTTT. Translating it yields CASSSPGAPGDTEAFF.

This clone was seen only a few times. The chain joins TRBV28 to TRBJ1-6, with TRBD1 matching over 11 bases. The CDR3 contains 14 residues. The V gene's germline CDR1 is MDHEN and CDR2 SYDVKM. The V and J ends lost 5 bases and 12 bases, in that order; junction bases with no gene match: 6. CDR3 region: CASSTSGTGGPLHF. The CDR3 DNA reads TGTGCCAGCAGTACATCCGGGACAGGGGGACCCCTCCACTTT.

The rearrangement uses TRBV29-1 and TRBJ1-5; D remains ambiguous. CDR1 is SQVTM and CDR2 is ANQGSEA in the germline V gene. V was cut by 6 bases and J by 0 bases, with 15 bases left in between. The CDR3 covers 15 residues. The CDR3 sequence is CSVSQGRHSNQPQHF. CDR3 nucleotide sequence: TGCAGCGTCTCCCAAGGAAGACATAGCAATCAGCCCCAGCATTTT.

V gene TRBV29-1 combines with J gene TRBJ1-1, with a weak D call TRBD1 (5 bases). V gave up 7 bases and J gave up 0 bases, with 9 bases separating them. Germline CDR1 and CDR2: SQVTM and ANQGSEA. This CDR3 spans 12 amino acids. The CDR3 loop is CSGRELNTEAFF. CDR3 nucleotide sequence: TGCAGCGGCAGGGAACTGAACACTGAAGCTTTCTTT.

In this sample, this clone turned up a few times. The chain joins TRBV28 to TRBJ1-2, with TRBD1 matching 7 bases. V gave up 3 bases and J gave up 1 base; unmatched junction bases: 5. This CDR3 has 15 residues. Looked up from germline, CDR1 is MDHEN and CDR2 is SYDVKM. In DNA, the CDR3 is TGTGCCAGCAGTTTGGGGGGACAGTATAACTATGGCTACACCTTC. Translated: CASSLGGQYNYGYTF.

The genes are TRBV13 and TRBJ1-1; D gene uncertain. Trimming left V 1 base short and J 4 bases short, with 13 bases between. Germline-derived CDR1 and CDR2 are PRHDT and FYEKMQ (reference sequence). The CDR3 runs to 15 residues. The CDR3 here is CASSLEWAGVTEAFF. The CDR3 DNA sequence: TGTGCCAGCAGCTTAGAATGGGCGGGAGTCACTGAAGCTTTCTTT.

This clone appeared a single time. The J gene is TRBJ1-3, the V gene TRBV9; D is undetermined. Between the trimmed V and J ends, which lost 3 bases and 0 bases, there was a span of 10 bases. Germline lookup yields CDR1 SGDLS and CDR2 YYNGEE. The CDR3 sequence is 15 residues long. CDR3 amino acids: CASSGGSGSGNTIYF. CDR3 DNA sequence: TGTGCCAGCAGCGGAGGATCCGGCTCTGGAAACACCATATATTTT. Full variable domain (remainder filled in from reference TRBV9 and TRBJ1-3): DSGVTQTPKHLITATGQRVTLRCSPRSGDLSVYWYQQSLDQGLQFLIQYYNGEERAKGNILERFSAQQFPDLHSELNLSSLELGDSALYFCASSGGSGSGNTIYFGEGSWLTVV.

The V gene is TRBV3-1 (or the pseudogene TRBV3-2), the J gene TRBJ1-1; D possibly corresponds to TRBD1 (6 bases). Germline values: CDR1 LGHDT, CDR2 YNNKEL (reference sequence). The CDR3 has 15 amino acids. The ends were cut back, 4 bases at V and 5 bases at J, with 17 bases in the middle. The CDR3 sequence is CASSPTTGASTEAFF. In nucleotides, the CDR3 is TGTGCCAGCAGCCCGACGACAGGAGCGAGTACTGAAGCTTTCTTT.

This chain joins TRBV28 and TRBJ2-4; D possibly corresponds to TRBD1 (5 bases). CDR3 length equals 14 residues. Germline V gene lookup returns CDR1 MDHEN and CDR2 SYDVKM. V was trimmed by 3 bases and J by 0 bases, leaving 6 bases between them. For the CDR3, the DNA is TGTGCCAGCAGTTTGGGGCTAGCCAAAAACATTCAGTACTTC. It specifies CASSLGLAKNIQYF.

The chain employs TRBV19 and TRBJ2-3; tentative D call: TRBD1 (6 bases). The germline V gene has CDR1 LNHDA and CDR2 SQIVND (reference sequence). V was shortened by 3 bases and J by 7 bases, with 29 bases between the two germline ends. The CDR3 covers 19 residues. CDR3 sequence: CASSIRVGPDRPSPHTQYF. DNA of the CDR3: TGTGCCAGTAGTATTCGGGTTGGACCGGACAGACCATCTCCACATACGCAGTATTTT.

The chain recombines TRBV5-6 with TRBJ1-5; 10 positions match TRBD1. J gave up 0 bases and V 4 bases, and 10 bases lay outside the gene matches. The CDR3 spans 18 residues. The germline CDR1 and CDR2 sequences are SGHDT and YYEEEE. The DNA of the CDR3 is TGTGCCAGCAGCACCAGGGACAGGGGATCTCGTAGCAATCAGCCCCAGCATTTT. Translating gives CASSTRDRGSRSNQPQHF.

The genes are TRBV5-1 and TRBJ2-3; a possible D gene is TRBD1 (6 bases). V was cut by 0 bases and J by 0 bases, with 8 bases left in between. The CDR3 sequence is 15 residues long. Germline V lookup: CDR1 SGHRS, CDR2 YFSETQ. The CDR3 nucleotides read TGCGCCAGCAGCTTGGGGACAGCTAGCACAGATACGCAGTATTTT. Translating it yields CASSLGTASTDTQYF.

The chain has TRBV30 and TRBJ1-1, with unresolved D. The germline V gene encodes CDR1 GTSNPN and CDR2 SVGIG (reference sequence). The CDR3 covers 13 residues. V was pared by 3 bases and J by 10 bases, with 18 bases between. CDR3 protein: CAWRTSGIPLAFF. The CDR3 coding sequence is TGTGCCTGGAGGACTTCCGGGATCCCTTTAGCTTTCTTT.

Here the CDR3 reads CASSSGVSEQYF. DNA for the CDR3: TGTGCCAGCAGCTCCGGGGTCTCAGAGCAGTACTTC. The chain has TRBV5-5 and TRBJ2-7; D may be TRBD2 (5 bases). Trimming removed 3 bases from V and 7 bases from J, with 11 bases in between. Germline CDR1 SGHKS, CDR2 YYEKEE (reference sequence). This CDR3 region has 12 residues.

This clone appeared a single time. The rearrangement uses TRBV4-3 and TRBJ2-7; D is undetermined. Between the trimmed V and J ends, which lost 0 bases and 2 bases, there was a span of 11 bases. In germline, CDR1 is LGHNA, CDR2 YSLEER. The CDR3 loop spans 15 amino acids. The CDR3 loop is CASSQEPGFAYEQYF. CDR3 sequence (DNA): TGCGCCAGCAGCCAAGAGCCAGGATTCGCCTACGAGCAGTACTTC.

This clone was observed a single time. The chain employs TRBV27 and TRBJ1-5, with D maybe TRBD1 (5 bases). In germline, CDR1 is MNHEY, CDR2 SMNVEV (reference sequence). Trimming took 3 bases from V and 6 from J, leaving 12 bases between them. The CDR3 covers 14 residues. The DNA of the CDR3 is TGTGCCAGCAGTTTCGGGCAGGGAGGTCAGCCCCAGCATTTT. Translating gives CASSFGQGGQPQHF.

The V and J genes are TRBV2 and TRBJ1-1, with D hard to call. The CDR3 extends over 13 amino acids. Germline assignment: CDR1 SNHLY and CDR2 FYNNEI. The V and J ends lost 2 bases and 4 bases respectively, with 8 bases between them. The DNA for the CDR3 is TGTGCCAGCAGTGAAACAGCCAGCACTGAAGCTTTCTTT. It codes for CASSETASTEAFF.